This T cell receptor beta chain was identified in a study of CD8+CD57+ T cells in acquired aplastic anemia. Looked up from germline, CDR1 is SEHNR and CDR2 is FQNEAQ (reference sequence). The CDR3 loop spans 13 amino acids. Genomic DNA acted as the template from which TCR beta VDJ combination and CDR3 sequence profiling were carried out. From the reads, TCRdb called clonotypes with MiXCR, one entry per CDR3 protein. The sample carries about 180,000 distinct CDR3 sequences, approximately 46% recorded once. Sequencing was performed on sorted CD4+, CD8+, or CD8+CD57+ T cells (not recorded which) from PBMCs. This TCR was sampled from a human donor in good health. The V call is TRBV7-9, the J call TRBJ2-5, with D tentatively TRBD1 or TRBD2 (6 bases each). The closer fit of TRBJ2-7 to the DNA end suggests the J call may be wrong. This CDR3 is CASSLRGGNEQYF. The CDR3, as DNA: TGTGCCAGCAGCCTCCGAGGGGGGAACGAGCAGTACTTC.